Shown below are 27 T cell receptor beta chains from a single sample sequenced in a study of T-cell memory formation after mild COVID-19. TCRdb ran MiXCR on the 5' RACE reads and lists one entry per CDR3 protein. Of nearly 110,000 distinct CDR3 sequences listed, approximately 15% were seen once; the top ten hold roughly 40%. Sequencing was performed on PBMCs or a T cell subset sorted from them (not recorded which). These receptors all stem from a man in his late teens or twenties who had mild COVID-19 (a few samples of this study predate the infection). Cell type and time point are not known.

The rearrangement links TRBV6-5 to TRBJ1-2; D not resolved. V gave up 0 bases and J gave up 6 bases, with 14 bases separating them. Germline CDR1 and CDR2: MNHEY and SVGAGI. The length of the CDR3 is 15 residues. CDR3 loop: CASSYSMEDTDGYTF. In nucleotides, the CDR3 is TGTGCCAGCAGTTACTCGATGGAGGATACGGATGGCTACACCTTC.

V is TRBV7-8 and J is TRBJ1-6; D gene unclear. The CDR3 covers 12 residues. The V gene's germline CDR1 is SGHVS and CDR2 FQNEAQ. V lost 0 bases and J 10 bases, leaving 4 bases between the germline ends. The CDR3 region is CASSLATSPLHF. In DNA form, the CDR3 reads TGTGCCAGCAGCTTAGCGACCTCACCCCTCCACTTT.

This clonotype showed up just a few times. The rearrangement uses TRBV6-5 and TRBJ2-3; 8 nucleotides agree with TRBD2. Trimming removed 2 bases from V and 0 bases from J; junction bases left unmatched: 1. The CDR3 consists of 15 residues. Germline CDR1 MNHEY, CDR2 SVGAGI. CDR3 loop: CASSYTGGSTDTQYF. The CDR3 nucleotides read TGTGCCAGCAGTTACACGGGGGGGAGCACAGATACGCAGTATTTT.

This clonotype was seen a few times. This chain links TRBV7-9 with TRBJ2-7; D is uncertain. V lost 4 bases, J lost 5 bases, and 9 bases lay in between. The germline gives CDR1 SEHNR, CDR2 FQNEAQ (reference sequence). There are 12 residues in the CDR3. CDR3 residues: CASSSAVNEQYF. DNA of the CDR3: TGTGCCAGCAGCTCCGCCGTAAACGAGCAGTACTTC.

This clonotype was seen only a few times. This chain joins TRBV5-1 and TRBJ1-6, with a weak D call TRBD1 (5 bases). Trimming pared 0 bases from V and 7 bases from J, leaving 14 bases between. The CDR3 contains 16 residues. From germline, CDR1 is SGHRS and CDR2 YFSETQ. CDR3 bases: TGCGCCAGCAGCTTGGAAGACGGATGGGGCAATTCACCCCTCCACTTT. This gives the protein CASSLEDGWGNSPLHF.

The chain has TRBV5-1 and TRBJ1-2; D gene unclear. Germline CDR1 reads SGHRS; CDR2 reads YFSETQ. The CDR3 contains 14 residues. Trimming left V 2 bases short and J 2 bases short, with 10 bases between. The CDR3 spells CASSLRYSNYGYTF. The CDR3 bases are TGCGCCAGCAGCTTACGGTACTCCAACTATGGCTACACCTTC.

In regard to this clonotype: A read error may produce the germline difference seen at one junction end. The CDR3 region has the DNA TGCGCCAGCAGTGATGAGGCCGGGGCGGCTAATGTGCAGTTCTTC. It specifies CASSDEAGAANVQFF. The chain is built from TRBV10-2 and TRBJ2-1; the D gene could be TRBD1 or TRBD2 (5 bases each). This CDR3 is 15 amino acids long. Per the germline V gene, CDR1 is WSHSY and CDR2 is SAAADI.

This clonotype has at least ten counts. CDR3 loop: CASSYRDNYEQYF. DNA of the CDR3: TGTGCCAGCAGTTACCGGGACAACTACGAGCAGTACTTC. V and J are TRBV6-2 or TRBV6-3 and TRBJ2-7; D is perhaps TRBD1 (6 bases). CDR1 MNHEY and CDR2 SVGEGT come from the germline V gene. The CDR3 totals 13 residues. Trimming pared 2 bases from V and 3 bases from J, leaving 8 bases between.

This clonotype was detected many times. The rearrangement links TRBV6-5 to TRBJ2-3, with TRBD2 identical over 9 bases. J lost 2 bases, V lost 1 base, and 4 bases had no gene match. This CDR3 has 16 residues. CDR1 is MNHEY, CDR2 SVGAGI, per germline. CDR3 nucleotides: TGTGCCAGCAGTTACTGGCGGGGGGGCTCCACAGATACGCAGTATTTT. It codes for CASSYWRGGSTDTQYF.

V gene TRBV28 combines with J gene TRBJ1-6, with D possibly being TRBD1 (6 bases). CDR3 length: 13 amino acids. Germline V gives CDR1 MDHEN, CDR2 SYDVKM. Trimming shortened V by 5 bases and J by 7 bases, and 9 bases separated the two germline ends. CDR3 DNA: TGTGCCAGCAGTATGACAGGAAATTCACCCCTCCACTTT. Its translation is CASSMTGNSPLHF. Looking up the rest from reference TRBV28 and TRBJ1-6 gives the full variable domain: DVKVTQSSRYLVKRTGEKVFLECVQDMDHENMFWYRQDPGLGLRLIYFSYDVKMKEKGDIPEGYSVSREKKERFSLILESASTNQTSMYLCASSMTGNSPLHFGNGTRLTVT.

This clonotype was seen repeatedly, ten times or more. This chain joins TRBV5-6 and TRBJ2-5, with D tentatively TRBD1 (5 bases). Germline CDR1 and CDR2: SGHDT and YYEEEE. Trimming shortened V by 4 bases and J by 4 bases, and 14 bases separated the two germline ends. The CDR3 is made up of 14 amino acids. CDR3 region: CASSPIGHRETQYF. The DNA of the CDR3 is TGTGCCAGCAGCCCCATTGGACACAGAGAGACCCAGTACTTC.

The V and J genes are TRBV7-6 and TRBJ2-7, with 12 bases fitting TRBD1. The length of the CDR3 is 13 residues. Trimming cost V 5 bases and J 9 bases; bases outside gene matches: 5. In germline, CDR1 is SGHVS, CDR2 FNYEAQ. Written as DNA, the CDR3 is TGTGCCAGCAGCCCCGGGACAGGGGGCGGGCAGTACGTC. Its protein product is CASSPGTGGGQYV.

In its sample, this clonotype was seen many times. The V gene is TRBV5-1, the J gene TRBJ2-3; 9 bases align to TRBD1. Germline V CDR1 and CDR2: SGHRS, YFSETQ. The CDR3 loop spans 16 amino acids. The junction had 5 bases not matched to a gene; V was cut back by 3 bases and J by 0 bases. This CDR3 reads CASSWDRVISTDTQYF. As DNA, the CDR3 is TGCGCCAGCAGCTGGGACAGGGTGATTAGCACAGATACGCAGTATTTT.

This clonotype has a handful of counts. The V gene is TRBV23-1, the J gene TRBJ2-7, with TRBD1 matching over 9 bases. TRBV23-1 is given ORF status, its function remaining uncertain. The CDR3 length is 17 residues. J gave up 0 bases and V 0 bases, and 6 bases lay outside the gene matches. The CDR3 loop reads CASSQSYGTGNSYEQYV. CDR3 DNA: TGCGCCAGCAGTCAATCTTACGGGACAGGGAACTCCTACGAGCAGTACGTC.

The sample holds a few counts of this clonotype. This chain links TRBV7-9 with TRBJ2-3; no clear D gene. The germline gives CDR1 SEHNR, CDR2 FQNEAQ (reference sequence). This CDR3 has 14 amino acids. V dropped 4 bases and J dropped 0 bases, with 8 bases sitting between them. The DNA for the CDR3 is TGTGCCAGCAGCTACGCGACTAGCACAGATACGCAGTATTTT. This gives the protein CASSYATSTDTQYF. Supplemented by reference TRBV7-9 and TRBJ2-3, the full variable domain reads DTGVSQNPRHKITKRGQNVTFRCDPISEHNRLYWYRQTLGQGPEFLTYFQNEAQLEKSRLLSDRFSAERPKGSFSTLEIQRTEQGDSAMYLCASSYATSTDTQYFGPGTRLTVL.

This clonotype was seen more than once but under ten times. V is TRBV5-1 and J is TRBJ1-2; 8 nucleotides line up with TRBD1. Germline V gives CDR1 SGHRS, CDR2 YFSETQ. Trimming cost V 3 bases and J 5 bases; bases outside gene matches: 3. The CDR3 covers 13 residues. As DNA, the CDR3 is TGCGCCAGCAGCTATGGACAGGGTTATGGCTACACCTTC. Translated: CASSYGQGYGYTF. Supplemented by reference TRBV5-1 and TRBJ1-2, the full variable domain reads KAGVTQTPRYLIKTRGQQVTLSCSPISGHRSVSWYQQTPGQGLQFLFEYFSETQRNKGNFPGRFSGRQFSNSRSEMNVSTLELGDSALYLCASSYGQGYGYTFGSGTRLTVV.

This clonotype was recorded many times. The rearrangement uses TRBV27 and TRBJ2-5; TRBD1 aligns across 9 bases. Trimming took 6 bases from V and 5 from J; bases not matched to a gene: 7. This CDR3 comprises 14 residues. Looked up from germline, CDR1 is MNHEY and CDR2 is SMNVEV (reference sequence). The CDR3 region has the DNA TGTGCCAGCAGACCGGGACAGGGAATCGAGACCCAGTACTTC. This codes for CASRPGQGIETQYF.

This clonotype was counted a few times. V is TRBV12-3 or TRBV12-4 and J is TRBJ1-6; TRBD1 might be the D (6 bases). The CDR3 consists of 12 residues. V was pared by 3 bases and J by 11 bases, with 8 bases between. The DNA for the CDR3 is TGTGCCAGCAGTTTGGACAGCGCACCCCTCCACTTT. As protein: CASSLDSAPLHF.

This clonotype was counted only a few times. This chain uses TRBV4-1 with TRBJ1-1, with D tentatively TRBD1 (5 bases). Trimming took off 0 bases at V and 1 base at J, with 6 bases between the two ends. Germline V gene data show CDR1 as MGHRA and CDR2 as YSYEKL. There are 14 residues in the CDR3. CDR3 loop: CASSQEGQNTEAFF. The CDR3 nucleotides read TGCGCCAGCAGCCAAGAAGGACAGAACACTGAAGCTTTCTTT.

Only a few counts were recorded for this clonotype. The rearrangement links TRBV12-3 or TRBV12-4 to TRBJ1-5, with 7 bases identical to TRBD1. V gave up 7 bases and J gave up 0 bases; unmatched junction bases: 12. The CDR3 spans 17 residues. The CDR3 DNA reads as TGTGCCAGCAACCCAGGGGGTCAGGGGTATAGCAATCAGCCCCAGCATTTT. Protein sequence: CASNPGGQGYSNQPQHF.

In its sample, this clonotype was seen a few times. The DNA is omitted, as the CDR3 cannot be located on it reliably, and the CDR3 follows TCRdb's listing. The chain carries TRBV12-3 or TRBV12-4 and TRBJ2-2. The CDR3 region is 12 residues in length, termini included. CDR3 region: CASSSSSGELFF.

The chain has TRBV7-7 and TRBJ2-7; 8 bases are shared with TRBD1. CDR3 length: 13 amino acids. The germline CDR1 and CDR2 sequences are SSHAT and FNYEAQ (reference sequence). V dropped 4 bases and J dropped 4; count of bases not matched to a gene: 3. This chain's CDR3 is CASSSWTGYEQYF. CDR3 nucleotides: TGTGCCAGCAGCTCCTGGACAGGGTACGAGCAGTACTTC.

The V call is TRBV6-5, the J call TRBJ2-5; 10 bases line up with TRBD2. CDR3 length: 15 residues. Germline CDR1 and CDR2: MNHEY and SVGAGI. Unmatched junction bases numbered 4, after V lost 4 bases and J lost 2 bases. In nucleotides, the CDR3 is TGTGCCAGCAGTTTAGCGGGGGGCCTACAAGAGACCCAGTACTTC. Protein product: CASSLAGGLQETQYF.

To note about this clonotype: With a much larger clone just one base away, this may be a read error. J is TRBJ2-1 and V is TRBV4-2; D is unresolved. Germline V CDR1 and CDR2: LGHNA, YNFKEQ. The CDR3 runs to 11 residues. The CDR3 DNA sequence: TGTGCCAGCAGCCCGTACACTGAGCAGTTCTTC. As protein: CASSPYTEQFF.

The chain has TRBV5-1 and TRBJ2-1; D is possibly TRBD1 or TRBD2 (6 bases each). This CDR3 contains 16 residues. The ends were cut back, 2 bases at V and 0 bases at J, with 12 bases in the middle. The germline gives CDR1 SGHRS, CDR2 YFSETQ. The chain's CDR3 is CASSFLADSSYNEQFF. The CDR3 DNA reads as TGCGCCAGCAGCTTTTTAGCGGACAGCTCCTACAATGAGCAGTTCTTC. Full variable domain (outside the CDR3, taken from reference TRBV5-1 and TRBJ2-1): KAGVTQTPRYLIKTRGQQVTLSCSPISGHRSVSWYQQTPGQGLQFLFEYFSETQRNKGNFPGRFSGRQFSNSRSEMNVSTLELGDSALYLCASSFLADSSYNEQFFGPGTRLTVL.

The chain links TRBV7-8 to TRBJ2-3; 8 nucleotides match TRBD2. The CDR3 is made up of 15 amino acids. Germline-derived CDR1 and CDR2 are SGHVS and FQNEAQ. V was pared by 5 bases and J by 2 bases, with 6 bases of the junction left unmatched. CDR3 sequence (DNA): TGTGCCAGCAGCACTAGCGGTTTGTTCACAGATACGCAGTATTTT. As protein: CASSTSGLFTDTQYF.

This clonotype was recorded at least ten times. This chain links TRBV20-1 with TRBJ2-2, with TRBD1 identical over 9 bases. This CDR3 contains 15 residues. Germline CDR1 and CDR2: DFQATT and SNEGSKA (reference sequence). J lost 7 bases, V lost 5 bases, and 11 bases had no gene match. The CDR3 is CSAPWTGEINGELFF. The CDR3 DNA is TGCAGTGCTCCTTGGACAGGGGAAATTAACGGGGAGCTGTTTTTT.